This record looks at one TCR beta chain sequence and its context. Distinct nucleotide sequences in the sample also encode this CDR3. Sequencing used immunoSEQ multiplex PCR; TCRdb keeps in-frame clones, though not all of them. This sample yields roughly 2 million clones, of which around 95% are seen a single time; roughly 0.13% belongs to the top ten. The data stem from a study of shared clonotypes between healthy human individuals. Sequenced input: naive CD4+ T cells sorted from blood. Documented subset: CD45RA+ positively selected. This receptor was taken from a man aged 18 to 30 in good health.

The CDR3 DNA sequence: TGTGCCAGCAGTGAAGCAGCAGGGAACTATGGCTACACCTTC. Protein product: CASSEAAGNYGYTF. V usage is TRBV2 and J usage is TRBJ1-2; tentative D call: TRBD1 (5 bases). Germline CDR1 and CDR2: SNHLY and FYNNEI. The CDR3 has 14 residues. V gave up 0 bases and J gave up 2 bases, with 7 bases separating them.